Described below is a single T cell receptor beta chain sequence and its context. Its antigen is not known. This specimen belongs to a study of T cells expressing NK-cell markers. Points from the study as a whole: Of the CD8+ T cells in over five donors, about 1.0-7.0% belonged to dominant NKG2C+ clonotypes.

Germline V CDR1 and CDR2: SGHDN, FVKESK. This CDR3 is 16 amino acids long. After re-calling the 5' RACE reads, TCRdb lists one entry per CDR3 protein, DNA absent. Its table records 400,000 or so distinct CDR3 sequences. The sequence was collected from a woman aged 45-60 years in good health. Material: blood T cells: a sorted CD56 or NKG2C T cell subset, CD4+ or CD8+ T cells, or bulk PBMC T cells (not recorded which). This chain links TRBV14 with TRBJ1-2; as DNA is missing, the TRBD1 call by TCRdb cannot be tested. The chain's CDR3 is CASSQERGFLNYGYTF.